This TCR beta chain was captured in a study of T cell responses to AZD1222 COVID-19 vaccine. Generated by immunoSEQ multiplex PCR, the TCRdb table keeps only in-frame clones and is missing some. This sample carries 75,000 to 100,000 clones, roughly 90% of them seen once, and the ten largest clones take less than 4%. Study-level findings and limits: Seropositive at baseline were only a handful of AZD1222 recipients. Mostly white British, mostly female donors; authors suggested clonal diversity may be underestimated.

V was cut by 0 bases and J by 4 bases, with 7 bases left in between. In germline, CDR1 is SGHNT, CDR2 YYREEE (reference sequence). The CDR3 spans 13 residues. For this clone: Its specificity is unknown.

The sample here was peripheral blood, taken 28 days after the second AZD1222 dose. The chain links TRBV5-4 to TRBJ1-1; tentatively, D is TRBD1 (5 bases). The sequence derives from an adult who received the AZD1222 COVID-19 vaccine. The CDR3 here is CASSLAGSTEAFF. In DNA, the CDR3 is TGTGCCAGCAGCTTGGCAGGGAGCACTGAAGCTTTCTTT. The complete variable domain, with remaining parts taken from reference TRBV5-4 and TRBJ1-1, reads ETGVTQSPTHLIKTRGQQVTLRCSSQSGHNTVSWYQQALGQGPQFIFQYYREEENGRGNFPPRFSGLQFPNYSSELNVNALELDDSALYLCASSLAGSTEAFFGQGTRLTVV.